This record covers a single TCR beta chain. This sample was taken from a study of blood T cell repertoires in COVID-19. Whole-study context: From the United States, Italy and Spain came samples of acute and convalescent COVID-19.

CDR3 size: 14 residues. J gave up 5 bases and V 4 bases, and 5 bases lay outside the gene matches. Per the germline V gene, CDR1 is SGHDT and CDR2 is YYEEEE. As handled by the study authors: Estimation of nucleated cell counts relied on the amplification of reference gene primers. Sequencing was performed with immunoSEQ multiplex PCR; in TCRdb, only in-frame clones are kept and a portion is missing. V and J calls and clone size are those listed in that table; D and trimming were worked out from the DNA. In the table there are hundreds of thousands of clones, almost 90% of which are singletons. Clinical histories supplied by participants themselves formed the basis of cohort assignment.

This clonotype originated in a woman between 18 and 30 years old with acute COVID-19. The chain recombines TRBV5-6 with TRBJ1-5; TRBD1 matches 8 bases. Sequencing was done on a sample of PBMCs or T cells enriched from blood (not recorded which). The CDR3 bases are TGTGCCAGCAGCCCTGGACAGGGCGATCAGCCCCAGCATTTT. Translating gives CASSPGQGDQPQHF.